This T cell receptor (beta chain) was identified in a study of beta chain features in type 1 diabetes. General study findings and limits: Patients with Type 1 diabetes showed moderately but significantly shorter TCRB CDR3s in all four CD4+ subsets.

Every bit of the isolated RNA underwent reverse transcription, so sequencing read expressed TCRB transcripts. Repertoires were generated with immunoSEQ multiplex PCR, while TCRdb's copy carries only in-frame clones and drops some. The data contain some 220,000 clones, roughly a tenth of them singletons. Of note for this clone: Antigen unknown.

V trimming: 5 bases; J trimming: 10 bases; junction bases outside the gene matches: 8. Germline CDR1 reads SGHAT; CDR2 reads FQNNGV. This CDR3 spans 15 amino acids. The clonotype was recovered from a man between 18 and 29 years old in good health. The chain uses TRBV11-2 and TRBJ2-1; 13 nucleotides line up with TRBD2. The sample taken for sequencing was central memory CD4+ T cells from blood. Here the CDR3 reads CASSGLAGVPLEQFF. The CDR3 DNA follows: TGTGCCAGCAGCGGACTAGCGGGAGTACCACTGGAGCAGTTCTTC.